This T cell receptor (beta chain) stems from a study of T cell changes during pregnancy in multiple sclerosis. The table came from immunoSEQ multiplex PCR; TCRdb's copy has only in-frame clones and leaves some out. The sample holds 55,000 to 70,000 clones, roughly nine tenths seen once. CDR1 and CDR2 (germline): SNHLY, FYNNEI. V lost 4 bases and J lost 7; bases outside the gene matches: 5. CDR3 length: 14 amino acids. The sequence was collected from a female donor with multiple sclerosis, enrolled in a pregnancy study. This sequence joins TRBV2 and TRBJ1-5; TRBD1 agrees at 9 bases. The sequenced sample was peripheral blood, obtained in the first trimester of pregnancy. CDR3 in amino acids: CASSVDRGSQPQHF. CDR3 nucleotides: TGTGCCAGCAGTGTGGACAGGGGCAGCCAGCCCCAGCATTTT. The full variable domain, rest sourced from reference TRBV2 and TRBJ1-5, is EPEVTQTPSHQVTQMGQEVILRCVPISNHLYFYWYRQILGQKVEFLVSFYNNEISEKSEIFDDQFSVERPDGSNFTLKIRSTKLEDSAMYFCASSVDRGSQPQHFGDGTRLSIL.